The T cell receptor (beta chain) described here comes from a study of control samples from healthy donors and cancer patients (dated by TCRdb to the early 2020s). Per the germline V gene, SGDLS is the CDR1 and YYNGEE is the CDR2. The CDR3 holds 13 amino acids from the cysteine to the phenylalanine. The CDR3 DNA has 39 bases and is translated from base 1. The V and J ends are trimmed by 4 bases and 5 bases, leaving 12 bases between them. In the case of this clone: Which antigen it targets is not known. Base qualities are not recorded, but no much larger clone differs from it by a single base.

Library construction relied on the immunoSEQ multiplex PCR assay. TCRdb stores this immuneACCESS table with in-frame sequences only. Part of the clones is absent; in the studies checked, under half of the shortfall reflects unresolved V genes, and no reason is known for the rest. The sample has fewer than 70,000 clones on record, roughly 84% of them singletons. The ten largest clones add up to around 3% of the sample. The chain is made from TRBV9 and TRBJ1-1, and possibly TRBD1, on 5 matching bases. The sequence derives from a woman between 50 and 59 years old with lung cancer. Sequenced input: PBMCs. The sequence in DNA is TGTGCCAGCAGCACGACAGTTTCAACTGAAGCTTTCTTT. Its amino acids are CASSTTVSTEAFF.